The rows below give T cell receptor beta chains drawn from one sample of a study of blood T cell repertoires in COVID-19. Assay: immunoSEQ multiplex PCR; the TCRdb copy retains only in-frame clones and omits some. The sample yields a few hundred thousand clones, roughly 86% seen once. The sequenced sample was PBMCs or T cells enriched from blood (not recorded which). The receptors were sampled from a woman between 18 and 29 years old who had recovered from COVID-19. The CDR3 runs from the conserved cysteine through the conserved F or W. The D gene is left open where the match is weak. Not every row has a clone size; where given, it reads once, few, many or a size class.

v_call,d_call,j_call,clone_size,cdr3_nt,cdr3_aa
TRBV9,-,TRBJ2-3,-,TGTGCCAGCAGCGTAGATGTGGGATTTGGAGGGAGGTCGGCAGATACGCAGTATTTT,CASSVDVGFGGRSADTQYF
TRBV9,TRBD2,TRBJ2-1,-,TGTGCCAGCAGCCCCACCGGGACTAGCGTGAGTGAGCAGTTCTTC,CASSPTGTSVSEQFF
TRBV7-3,-,TRBJ2-1,-,TGTGCCAGCAGCTTAACGATAGGAGGGCATGAGCAGTTCTTC,CASSLTIGGHEQFF
TRBV27,-,TRBJ1-5,once,TGTGCCAGCAGTTCGGGACATAGCAATCAGCCCCAGCATTTT,CASSSGHSNQPQHF
TRBV7-2,-,TRBJ2-3,-,TGTGCCAGCAGCTTAGTTAGACTTTCCCCCGATACGCAGTATTTT,CASSLVRLSPDTQYF
TRBV28,-,TRBJ1-1,few,TGTGCCAGCAGTACAGAGCATGCGAACACTGAAGCTTTCTTT,CASSTEHANTEAFF
TRBV19,TRBD1,TRBJ2-7,-,TGTGCCAGTAGTACAGGGGGATTCTCCTACGAGCAGTACTTC,CASSTGGFSYEQYF
TRBV5-4,-,TRBJ2-7,-,TGTGCCAGCAGCTTGGCCGGGACACTACGGGAGCAGTACTTC,CASSLAGTLREQYF
TRBV24-1,-,TRBJ1-5,-,TGTGCCACCAGTGACGCGGGAAGAAATAGCAATCAGCCCCAGCATTTT,CATSDAGRNSNQPQHF
TRBV27,TRBD1,TRBJ1-1,once,TGTGCCAGCAGCCCGATTATGGTTCTTACAGGGGCGTCTAGTGAAGCTTTCTTT,CASSPIMVLTGASSEAFF
TRBV5-1,-,TRBJ1-6,-,TGCGCCAGCAGCCTAGAGGGTTCACCCCTCCACTTT,CASSLEGSPLHF
TRBV11-2,-,TRBJ1-1,few,TGTGCCAGCAGCTTAAATTATCCCCACGGGAACGCTTTCTTT,CASSLNYPHGNAFF
TRBV12-3/TRBV12-4,-,TRBJ1-6,-,TGTGCCAGCAGCCGGGGGGTAGCAACCCTCCACTTT,CASSRGVATLHF
TRBV11-2,-,TRBJ2-7,-,TGTGCCAGCAGCCCTGGGCCCTCCTGGGTTAGGGAGCAGTACTTC,CASSPGPSWVREQYF
TRBV19,-,TRBJ2-1,-,TGTGCCAGTAGTACGGTTAATGAGCAGTTCTTC,CASSTVNEQFF
TRBV19,-,TRBJ1-5,-,TGTGCCAGTTCAGGGTCGGTACAGCCCCAGCATTTT,CASSGSVQPQHF
TRBV6-5,TRBD1,TRBJ1-1,-,TGTGCCAGCAGTTTTGGCAGGGGGACTGAAGCTTTCTTT,CASSFGRGTEAFF
TRBV6-1,-,TRBJ1-1,-,TGTGCCAGCAGTGAAGATGGCAGCAGGGACACTGAAGCTTTCTTT,CASSEDGSRDTEAFF
TRBV19,-,TRBJ2-3,-,TGTGCCAGTCAGAGGGATATTGGCACAGATACGCAGTATTTT,CASQRDIGTDTQYF
TRBV19,TRBD1,TRBJ2-7,-,TGTGCCAGTAGTCCCCGGGACAGCTACGAGCAGTACTTC,CASSPRDSYEQYF
TRBV2,-,TRBJ1-3,-,TGTGCCAGCAGTGAAACACGCTCTGGAAACACCATATATTTT,CASSETRSGNTIYF
TRBV18,TRBD1,TRBJ2-7,-,TGTGCCAGCTCGCCGAAGGGGACAGAACCCTACGAGCAGTACTTC,CASSPKGTEPYEQYF
TRBV18,-,TRBJ1-2,-,TGTGCCAGCTCACCACGATTAGGAACAGGGTCTGGATATGGCTACACCTTC,CASSPRLGTGSGYGYTF
TRBV5-1,TRBD1,TRBJ2-7,-,TGCGCCAGCAGCGACCGGGACAGGAGGTACTCCTACGAGCAGTACTTC,CASSDRDRRYSYEQYF
TRBV28,-,TRBJ1-4,-,TGTGCCAGCAGTCGGAGTGGGTTACTGTTTTTT,CASSRSGLLFF
TRBV6-2/TRBV6-3,TRBD1,TRBJ1-6,-,TGTGCCAGCAGTTCAGGGGGCGCCAGTTCACCCCTCCACTTT,CASSSGGASSPLHF
TRBV6-6,TRBD2,TRBJ2-2,-,TGTGCCGGCGGGACTAGCGGGGGAAACACCGGGGAGCTGTTTTTT,CAGGTSGGNTGELFF
TRBV2,TRBD1,TRBJ1-2,-,TGTGCCAGCAGTTCACAGGGGGTCCGCTATGGCTACACCTTC,CASSSQGVRYGYTF
TRBV19,-,TRBJ1-2,-,TGTGCCAGTACCAATTGGGGAGCTGGGTCCTATGGCTACACCTTC,CASTNWGAGSYGYTF
TRBV5-1,-,TRBJ1-2,-,TGCGCCAGCAGCTTGTCACAAAGTTATGGCTACACCTTC,CASSLSQSYGYTF
TRBV28,-,TRBJ2-7,medium-sized,TGTGCCAGCAGCCCACAAATTCTTTCATCCCACGAGCAGTACTTC,CASSPQILSSHEQYF
TRBV20-1,-,TRBJ1-5,-,TGCAGTGCTAGTCACGTCCCGCTATTTTATAGCAATCAGCCCCAGCATTTT,CSASHVPLFYSNQPQHF
TRBV27,-,TRBJ1-1,-,TGTGCCAGCAGTTTTACTTCGCTCACCGAGGGCCCGTTGAACACTGAAGCTTTCTTT,CASSFTSLTEGPLNTEAFF
TRBV2,-,TRBJ1-5,once,TGTGCCAGCAGTCACCGTTGGCAGGTCGGTAGCAATCAGCCCCAGCATTTT,CASSHRWQVGSNQPQHF
TRBV27,-,TRBJ2-4,-,TGTGCCAGCAGGGGGGTCCGGGACAAACTAGCCAAAAACATTCAGTACTTC,CASRGVRDKLAKNIQYF
TRBV7-9,-,TRBJ1-4,-,TGTGCCAGCAGCCCGTTTGGGGGAGGAGATGAAAAACTGTTTTTT,CASSPFGGGDEKLFF
TRBV30,TRBD1,TRBJ1-1,-,TGTGCCTGGAGTAGGGGGCAGGACACTGAAGCTTTCTTT,CAWSRGQDTEAFF
TRBV6-5,-,TRBJ1-2,-,TGTGCCAGCAGCATCGAGTTTTGGTCTCACTATGGCTACACCTTC,CASSIEFWSHYGYTF
TRBV28,TRBD1,TRBJ1-4,-,TGTGCCAGCAGTCGAATCACCGGGACAGGGGGCGGTCATGAAAAACTGTTTTTT,CASSRITGTGGGHEKLFF
TRBV6-5,TRBD1,TRBJ1-1,-,TGTGCCAGCAGGGACAGGGGAATGAACACTGAAGCTTTCTTT,CASRDRGMNTEAFF
TRBV6-2/TRBV6-3,TRBD1,TRBJ1-2,-,TGTGCCAGCAGTTCCCTACAGGGGGCTCTACATGGCTACACCTTC,CASSSLQGALHGYTF
TRBV11-2,-,TRBJ1-2,-,TGTGCCAGCAGCTTCTCCCCGGACAGAAGGGACTATGGCTACACCTTC,CASSFSPDRRDYGYTF
TRBV25-1,TRBD1,TRBJ2-1,-,TGTGCCAGCAGGGACAGGGGGGGTCCAGATGAGCAGTTCTTC,CASRDRGGPDEQFF
TRBV15,-,TRBJ1-2,-,TGTGCCACCAGCAGAGATCAGCACACAGACTATGGCTACACCTTC,CATSRDQHTDYGYTF
TRBV5-3,-,TRBJ2-7,-,TGTGCCAGAAGGCATAGACAGGGAGGTATCACCTACGAGCAGTACTTC,CARRHRQGGITYEQYF
TRBV7-3,TRBD1,TRBJ1-2,once,TGTGCCAGCAGCTTATCCCCGGCGACAGGGTATGGCTACACCTTC,CASSLSPATGYGYTF
TRBV28,TRBD1,TRBJ1-3,-,TGTGCCAGCAGTTCGCCACAGGGGTTCTATGGAAACACCATATATTTT,CASSSPQGFYGNTIYF
TRBV11-3,TRBD1,TRBJ1-5,-,TGTGCCAGCAGCTTAGACACGGGACAGGGGGCTTGGCAGCCCCAGCATTTT,CASSLDTGQGAWQPQHF
TRBV7-6,TRBD1,TRBJ2-7,few,TGTGCCAGCAGCTTTAATGCCGGGACAGGCTACGAGCAGTACTTC,CASSFNAGTGYEQYF
TRBV28,-,TRBJ2-1,-,TGTGCCAGCAGCCGACGCGGCTCAAGCTCCTACAATGAGCAGTTCTTC,CASSRRGSSSYNEQFF
TRBV5-1,TRBD1,TRBJ2-1,few,TGCGCCAGCAGCTTGGCCCGTCCGGACAGGGAAAATGAGCAGTTCTTC,CASSLARPDRENEQFF
TRBV5-1,TRBD2,TRBJ2-3,-,TGCGCCAGCAGCTTGGGGGCTAGCGGATTCACAGATACGCAGTATTTT,CASSLGASGFTDTQYF
TRBV12-3/TRBV12-4,TRBD1,TRBJ1-2,once,TGTGCCAGCAGCAGGACAGGAACCTATGGCTACACCTTC,CASSRTGTYGYTF
TRBV30,-,TRBJ1-1,once,TGTGCCTGGAGTGTACAAGACACTGAAGCTTTCTTT,CAWSVQDTEAFF